The sequence of this T cell receptor beta chain was determined in a study of technical replicates of blood from a few donors. Germline loops: CDR1 LNHDA, CDR2 SQIVND (reference sequence). V lost 2 bases and J lost 6, with 10 bases in between. The CDR3 is 14 amino acids. TCRdb's table, derived via immunoSEQ multiplex PCR, lists solely in-frame clones and lacks some. Seen here are about 82,000 clones, roughly 95% observed once, and the top ten hold about 0.36%. The clonotype comes from a human donor in good health. This chain connects TRBV19 to TRBJ2-2; D not resolved. The specimen was T cells isolated from PBMCs. CDR3 in DNA: TGTGCCAGTAGTATATGGCCCGAAGCCGGGGAGCTGTTTTTT. The encoded protein is CASSIWPEAGELFF.